These T cell receptor beta chains were read from a single sample in a study of blood T cell repertoires in COVID-19. The repertoire was sequenced with immunoSEQ multiplex PCR; TCRdb's copy has only in-frame clones and lacks some. Altogether about 310,000 clones are present, roughly nine tenths being singletons, with the ten largest covering about 2%. Sequencing input: peripheral blood. These receptors all come from a man younger than 30 with active or convalescent COVID-19. Each CDR3 is given with its conserved first and last residue. Fields, in order: clone size, V gene, J gene, D gene, CDR3 protein, CDR3 DNA. The D gene is left open where the match is weak. Clone size, where shown, is once, few, many, or a class for clones that have expanded.

clone size: .
V gene: TRBV6-2/TRBV6-3
J gene: TRBJ2-7
D gene: .
CDR3 protein: CASSYSGFYEQYF
CDR3 DNA: TGTGCCAGCAGTTACTCCGGGTTTTACGAGCAGTACTTC

clone size: .
V gene: TRBV2
J gene: TRBJ2-1
D gene: TRBD2
CDR3 protein: CASRIWLAGEGSQFLEQFF
CDR3 DNA: TGTGCCAGCAGAATTTGGCTAGCGGGAGAGGGGTCCCAATTTCTTGAGCAGTTCTTC

clone size: .
V gene: TRBV7-7
J gene: TRBJ2-1
D gene: TRBD2
CDR3 protein: CASSFGGRAGGEQFF
CDR3 DNA: TGTGCCAGCAGCTTCGGCGGGAGGGCCGGCGGTGAGCAGTTCTTC

clone size: .
V gene: TRBV20-1
J gene: TRBJ2-5
D gene: .
CDR3 protein: CSASWRVETQYF
CDR3 DNA: TGCAGTGCTAGTTGGAGGGTAGAGACCCAGTACTTC

clone size: .
V gene: TRBV11-2
J gene: TRBJ2-7
D gene: .
CDR3 protein: CASSPRTDLRGQYF
CDR3 DNA: TGTGCCAGCAGCCCCCGGACAGACTTACGAGGGCAGTACTTC

clone size: .
V gene: TRBV4-1
J gene: TRBJ2-1
D gene: TRBD2
CDR3 protein: CASSQRSTGSGGKQFF
CDR3 DNA: TGCGCCAGCAGCCAACGATCGACAGGGAGCGGGGGGAAGCAGTTCTTC

clone size: .
V gene: TRBV6-5
J gene: TRBJ1-4
D gene: TRBD1
CDR3 protein: CASSWAGGKEKLFF
CDR3 DNA: TGTGCCAGCAGTTGGGCAGGGGGAAAAGAAAAACTGTTTTTT

clone size: few
V gene: TRBV6-4
J gene: TRBJ2-1
D gene: TRBD2
CDR3 protein: CASSASGGSYNEQFF
CDR3 DNA: TGTGCCAGCAGTGCTAGCGGGGGCTCCTACAATGAGCAGTTCTTC

clone size: few
V gene: TRBV19
J gene: TRBJ2-1
D gene: TRBD2
CDR3 protein: CASSTRSGNEQFF
CDR3 DNA: TGTGCCAGTAGTACCCGTAGCGGGAATGAGCAGTTCTTC

clone size: .
V gene: TRBV6-2/TRBV6-3
J gene: TRBJ2-1
D gene: .
CDR3 protein: CASSYSAEDEQFF
CDR3 DNA: TGTGCCAGCAGTTACTCCGCAGAGGATGAGCAGTTCTTC

clone size: once
V gene: TRBV7-2
J gene: TRBJ2-7
D gene: TRBD2
CDR3 protein: CASSTSGSYEQYF
CDR3 DNA: TGTGCCAGCAGCACTAGCGGGAGCTACGAGCAGTACTTC

clone size: once
V gene: TRBV27
J gene: TRBJ2-1
D gene: TRBD2
CDR3 protein: CATSLRTSYEQFF
CDR3 DNA: TGTGCCACTTCGTTGAGGACTAGCTATGAGCAGTTCTTC

clone size: once
V gene: TRBV11-2
J gene: TRBJ2-7
D gene: .
CDR3 protein: CASSLVSGSGSEQYF
CDR3 DNA: TGTGCCAGCAGCTTAGTGAGTGGGAGTGGTAGCGAGCAGTACTTC

clone size: .
V gene: TRBV29-1
J gene: TRBJ1-4
D gene: TRBD1
CDR3 protein: CSVEGGQGGSNEKLFF
CDR3 DNA: TGCAGCGTTGAAGGGGGACAGGGGGGATCTAATGAAAAACTGTTTTTT

clone size: .
V gene: TRBV7-6
J gene: TRBJ1-3
D gene: .
CDR3 protein: CASSPSGGSGNTIYF
CDR3 DNA: TGTGCCAGCAGCCCCTCGGGAGGCTCTGGAAACACCATATATTTT

clone size: .
V gene: TRBV29-1
J gene: TRBJ2-5
D gene: .
CDR3 protein: CSVGGDAAQETQYF
CDR3 DNA: TGCAGCGTTGGAGGAGACGCCGCTCAAGAGACCCAGTACTTC

clone size: .
V gene: TRBV5-1
J gene: TRBJ1-2
D gene: .
CDR3 protein: CASSLGQDTYGYTF
CDR3 DNA: TGCGCCAGCAGCTTGGGACAGGACACCTATGGCTACACCTTC

clone size: .
V gene: TRBV7-3
J gene: TRBJ1-1
D gene: .
CDR3 protein: CASSLMGGRAEAFF
CDR3 DNA: TGTGCCAGCAGCTTAATGGGAGGGAGGGCTGAAGCTTTCTTT

clone size: .
V gene: TRBV18
J gene: TRBJ2-7
D gene: .
CDR3 protein: CASSPKRGTYEQYF
CDR3 DNA: TGTGCCAGCTCACCCAAGAGGGGGACCTACGAGCAGTACTTC

clone size: .
V gene: TRBV27
J gene: TRBJ1-6
D gene: .
CDR3 protein: CASKTSRVSYNSPLHF
CDR3 DNA: TGTGCCAGCAAAACTTCTCGGGTCTCCTATAATTCACCCCTCCACTTT

clone size: .
V gene: TRBV12-3/TRBV12-4
J gene: TRBJ1-5
D gene: .
CDR3 protein: CASSRILQPQHF
CDR3 DNA: TGTGCCAGCAGCCGAATACTTCAGCCCCAGCATTTT

clone size: .
V gene: TRBV5-5
J gene: TRBJ2-1
D gene: TRBD2
CDR3 protein: CASSGTSGYNEQFF
CDR3 DNA: TGTGCCAGCAGCGGGACTAGCGGCTACAATGAGCAGTTCTTC